This entry lists 22 T cell receptor beta chains sequenced from one sample in a study of T-cell memory formation after mild COVID-19 (dated by TCRdb to the early 2020s). Receptor libraries were prepared by 5' RACE. Sequenced on an Illumina NovaSeq 6000. The public reads were reanalyzed by TCRdb: fastp trimming at Q25, MiXCR alignment, in-frame beta chains only. Duplicate CDR3 protein sequences are folded into a single record with the most common DNA and genes. The table for this sample lists about 210,000 distinct CDR3 sequences; under 12% of them were counted only once. Jointly, the top ten make up under 3.5% of the sample. Material for sequencing was PBMCs or a T cell subset sorted from them (not recorded which). Receptors were obtained from a man in his late teens or twenties who had mild COVID-19 (a few samples of this study predate the infection). The sample titles of this study are shuffled in the database, so cell type and time point are left out; the donor was told from shared clones.

The rearrangement joins TRBV4-1 to TRBJ1-2; 7 bases align to TRBD1. The CDR3 length is 13 residues. The ends lost 4 bases at V and 6 bases at J; junction bases unmatched: 5. CDR1 is MGHRA and CDR2 is YSYEKL in the germline V gene. This CDR3 is CASSPGRGHGYTF. CDR3 DNA sequence: TGCGCCAGCAGCCCAGGGAGGGGGCATGGCTACACCTTC.

About this clonotype itself: The junction differs from germline at one of its ends, possibly a read error. The chain links TRBV3-1 to TRBJ2-1; 8 nucleotides align to TRBD2. CDR3 length: 14 residues. CDR1 is LGHDT and CDR2 is YNNKEL in the germline V gene (reference sequence). DNA for the CDR3: TGTGCCAGCAGCCAAGAAAGCGGGGGCGCCCGGTCGCTCTTC. It yields the protein CASSQESGGARSLF.

This clonotype has only a few counts. The V and J genes are TRBV7-2 and TRBJ2-1, with D perhaps TRBD2 (5 bases). Germline loops: CDR1 SGHTA, CDR2 FQGNSA. There are 16 residues in the CDR3. The ends were cut back, 1 base at V and 8 bases at J, with 18 bases in the middle. CDR3 sequence reads: CASSLVGGGDGYEQFF. In DNA, the CDR3 is TGTGCCAGCAGCTTAGTGGGCGGAGGAGACGGGTATGAGCAGTTCTTC.

The chain recombines TRBV7-9 with TRBJ1-2; D unclear. This CDR3 comprises 14 residues. Germline V gene sequence: CDR1 SEHNR, CDR2 FQNEAQ (reference sequence). V was clipped by 0 bases and J by 4 bases, with 9 bases between them. For the CDR3, the DNA is TGTGCCAGCAGCTTAGCCGGGATCTCCTATGGCTACACCTTC. It is translated as CASSLAGISYGYTF.

This clonotype was seen only a few times. The V gene is TRBV18, the J gene TRBJ1-5, with D perhaps matching TRBD1 (5 bases). The CDR3 sequence is 13 residues long. Trimming took off 4 bases at V and 3 bases at J, with 7 bases between the two ends. CDR1 is KGHSH and CDR2 is LQKENI in the germline V gene. CDR3 sequence reads: CASSQGDNQPQHF. Here the CDR3 DNA reads TGTGCCAGCTCACAAGGGGACAATCAGCCCCAGCATTTT.

In this sample, this clonotype turned up many times. This chain joins TRBV9 and TRBJ2-5; 12 bases match TRBD2. Germline trimming cut 4 bases from V and 0 bases from J; bases unmatched to any gene: 4. The CDR3 has 16 residues. Germline values: CDR1 SGDLS, CDR2 YYNGEE. This CDR3 is CASSLRLAGDQETQYF. The CDR3 coding sequence is TGTGCCAGCAGCCTCCGACTAGCGGGGGACCAAGAGACCCAGTACTTC.

In its sample, this clonotype was seen a few times. The rearrangement uses TRBV2 and TRBJ2-2; D is possibly TRBD2 (5 bases). Germline V gene lookup returns CDR1 SNHLY and CDR2 FYNNEI. Trimming took off 5 bases at V and 1 base at J, with 5 bases between the two ends. This CDR3 spans 13 amino acids. This chain's CDR3 is CASSRENTGELFF. DNA of the CDR3: TGTGCCAGCAGTCGGGAGAACACCGGGGAGCTGTTTTTT.

This rearrangement joins TRBV18 to TRBJ1-2; 11 nucleotides agree with TRBD1. With 2 bases clipped from V and 5 bases from J, the junction kept 10 bases outside the gene matches. Looked up from germline, CDR1 is KGHSH and CDR2 is LQKENI. This CDR3 contains 17 residues. The CDR3 DNA reads as TGTGCCAGCTCACCAGATCTTACCGGGACAGGGGGTTATGGCTACACCTTC. Protein sequence: CASSPDLTGTGGYGYTF.

The chain links TRBV6-2 or TRBV6-3 to TRBJ1-1, with a weak D call TRBD1 (5 bases). Germline loops: CDR1 MNHEY, CDR2 SVGEGT. The V gene lost 6 bases and the J gene lost 1 base, with 12 bases spanning the gap. CDR3 length: 14 amino acids. The CDR3 bases are TGTGCCAGCAGGAGGGGAGGGAAGAACACTGAAGCTTTCTTT. Translated, it gives CASRRGGKNTEAFF.

This clonotype has at least ten counts. V usage is TRBV4-3 and J usage is TRBJ2-3, with 7 bases aligning to TRBD2. J gave up 0 bases and V 0 bases, and 3 bases lay outside the gene matches. CDR1 is LGHNA and CDR2 is YSLEER in the germline V gene. The CDR3 spans 16 residues. CDR3 in amino acids: CASSQEGRGSTDTQYF. The CDR3 coding sequence is TGCGCCAGCAGCCAAGAGGGGAGGGGAAGCACAGATACGCAGTATTTT.

This chain joins TRBV5-6 and TRBJ2-1; the D gene is possibly TRBD2 (6 bases). This CDR3 is built from 15 residues. The germline CDR1 and CDR2 sequences are SGHDT and YYEEEE. Trimming shortened V by 6 bases and J by 0 bases, and 13 bases separated the two germline ends. The chain's CDR3 is CASIWGVSSYNEQFF. The CDR3 DNA follows: TGTGCCAGCATCTGGGGGGTCAGCTCCTACAATGAGCAGTTCTTC.

The table lists this clonotype with a few counts. This chain connects TRBV7-9 to TRBJ1-4; D is unresolved. From germline, CDR1 is SEHNR and CDR2 FQNEAQ (reference sequence). Trimming took off 1 base at V and 8 bases at J, with 14 bases between the two ends. This CDR3 contains 15 residues. DNA of the CDR3: TGTGCCAGCAGCTTAGGCCTACAGCAATGGGAAAAACTGTTTTTT. Its protein is CASSLGLQQWEKLFF.

In this sample, this clonotype turned up a few times. The chain links TRBV27 to TRBJ1-3; D uncertain. V was cut by 6 bases and J by 0 bases, with 9 bases left in between. Per germline, CDR1 MNHEY and CDR2 SMNVEV (reference sequence). This CDR3 is built from 14 residues. The CDR3 spells CASSQHGSGNTIYF. The CDR3 DNA sequence: TGTGCCAGCAGCCAGCACGGCTCTGGAAACACCATATATTTT.

This clonotype was observed a few times. The V call is TRBV20-1, the J call TRBJ1-2; weak D call: TRBD1 (6 bases). V lost 3 bases to trimming and J lost 6 bases, with 14 bases between them. The V gene's germline CDR1 is DFQATT and CDR2 SNEGSKA (reference sequence). The CDR3 is made up of 13 amino acids. The CDR3 protein is CSASRGGRDGYTF. For the CDR3, the DNA is TGCAGTGCTAGTCGGGGGGGCAGGGATGGCTACACCTTC.

This clonotype was picked up many times. V is TRBV5-1 and J is TRBJ1-2; a weak D match, TRBD1 (5 bases). This CDR3 is built from 13 residues. Germline CDR1 and CDR2: SGHRS and YFSETQ. V was pared by 2 bases and J by 2 bases, with 7 bases between. Here the CDR3 DNA reads TGCGCCAGCAGCTTCCGGGACAACTATGGCTACACCTTC. This translates into CASSFRDNYGYTF. Variable domain in full (rest from reference TRBV5-1 and TRBJ1-2): KAGVTQTPRYLIKTRGQQVTLSCSPISGHRSVSWYQQTPGQGLQFLFEYFSETQRNKGNFPGRFSGRQFSNSRSEMNVSTLELGDSALYLCASSFRDNYGYTFGSGTRLTVV.

This clonotype was picked up many times. The chain combines TRBV20-1 with TRBJ1-1; 7 nucleotides line up with TRBD1. The CDR3 consists of 14 residues. CDR1 is DFQATT and CDR2 is SNEGSKA in the germline V gene (reference sequence). The junction had 7 bases not matched to a gene; V was cut back by 0 bases and J by 6 bases. The CDR3 reads CSARDRQGFPEAFF. For the CDR3, the DNA is TGCAGTGCTAGAGATCGACAGGGTTTCCCTGAAGCTTTCTTT.

The chain has TRBV12-3 or TRBV12-4 and TRBJ1-6; D perhaps matches TRBD1 (5 bases). With 4 bases removed from V and 7 bases from J, the gap between germline ends came to 14 bases. The CDR3 spans 15 residues. This CDR3 is CASSWQRGANSPLHF. CDR3 nucleotide sequence: TGTGCCAGCAGTTGGCAGAGAGGGGCAAATTCACCCCTCCACTTT.

This clonotype came up a few times. The chain employs TRBV3-1 and TRBJ2-5, with D perhaps TRBD1 (5 bases). V dropped 2 bases and J dropped 6 bases, with 10 bases sitting between them. This CDR3 is built from 13 residues. CDR1 and CDR2 (germline): LGHDT, YNNKEL (reference sequence). The CDR3 is CASSQQGFQTQYF. The CDR3 region has the DNA TGTGCCAGCAGCCAACAGGGATTCCAGACCCAGTACTTC.

A few counts support this clonotype. The chain uses TRBV5-1 and TRBJ1-1, with no clear D. V was shortened by 3 bases and J by 7 bases, with 13 bases between the two germline ends. Looked up from germline, CDR1 is SGHRS and CDR2 is YFSETQ. The CDR3 contains 13 residues. As DNA, the CDR3 is TGCGCCAGCAGCTCCTCAGACGAGGGTGAAGCTTTCTTT. Residues: CASSSSDEGEAFF.

Written as DNA, the CDR3 is TGCGCCAGCAGTGGAGGTTCAACCTACGAGCAGTACTTC. It translates to CASSGGSTYEQYF. This chain joins TRBV5-1 and TRBJ2-7, with D possibly TRBD2 on 5 matching bases. Germline-derived CDR1 and CDR2 are SGHRS and YFSETQ. V lost 5 bases and J lost 2, with 11 bases in between. This CDR3 is built from 13 residues.

This rearrangement joins TRBV4-1 to TRBJ1-2, with unresolved D. The CDR3 length is 11 residues. The germline CDR1 and CDR2 sequences are MGHRA and YSYEKL. V gave up 3 bases and J gave up 8 bases, with 7 bases separating them. CDR3 protein: CASSHVGGYTF. CDR3 DNA sequence: TGCGCCAGCAGCCATGTGGGGGGCTACACCTTC.

This clonotype has a handful of counts. The chain couples TRBV30 to TRBJ1-2, with D possibly being TRBD1 (6 bases). CDR3 length equals 12 residues. The V and J ends lost 7 bases and 5 bases respectively, with 14 bases between them. Germline CDR1 GTSNPN, CDR2 SVGIG (reference sequence). The CDR3 DNA reads TGTGCCTCGATACAGGGAGTTTATGGCTACACCTTC. Protein: CASIQGVYGYTF.